This T cell receptor beta chain came from a study of Ad26.COV2.S vaccination and SARS-CoV-2 variants. TCRdb's copy holds only in-frame clones and misses some; the assay was immunoSEQ multiplex PCR. The table lists about 400,000 clones, about 85% of them singletons, with 3% to 3.5% in the top ten. For this clone: Antigen specificity is unknown.

This sample's treatment: around 19 received Ad26.COV2.S at low or high dose, single or two shots; about 5 received placebo; per-sample allocation not given. Vaccine and placebo recipients were sampled on day 63 after the first injection. General study points: It was reported that spike-specific CD8+ and CD4+ T cell responses were substantially broad after vaccination.

The V gene's germline CDR1 is WSHSY and CDR2 SAAADI. V lost 4 bases, J lost 5 bases, and 8 bases stayed unmatched. CDR3 length: 16 residues. This specimen consisted of peripheral blood, obtained in a trial of Ad26.COV2.S vaccine versus placebo. The chain has TRBV10-2 and TRBJ2-5; 12 nucleotides match TRBD2. This TCR derives from a person aged 18-60 years who received the Ad26.COV2.S COVID-19 vaccine or a placebo. The CDR3 loop reads CASSVASGGAGETQYF. In DNA form, the CDR3 reads TGCGCCAGCAGTGTGGCTAGCGGGGGGGCGGGGGAGACCCAGTACTTC.